This passage covers 25 T cell receptor beta chains from one sample sequenced in a study of CD8 T cells in ankylosing spondylitis (dated by TCRdb to the late 2010s). Library preparation used 5' RACE. Sequencing instrument: Illumina HiSeq 2500. The public reads were reanalyzed by TCRdb: fastp trimming at Q25, MiXCR alignment, in-frame beta chains only. Duplicate CDR3 protein sequences are folded into a single record with the most common DNA and genes. The sample table records some 250,000 distinct CDR3 sequences; about 10% of these occur just once. Roughly 6.8% of the sample is taken by the ten largest. Sequenced sample: blood, either unsorted or a sorted T cell fraction (not recorded which). All receptors come from a male donor with ankylosing spondylitis or in good health (not recorded which).

This clonotype has at least ten counts. In DNA form, the CDR3 reads TGTGCCAGCAGTTATAGCGGTAATGAGCAGTTCTTC. Residues: CASSYSGNEQFF. The chain employs TRBV7-2 and TRBJ2-1; tentatively, D is TRBD2 (6 bases). CDR1 and CDR2 (germline): SGHTA, FQGNSA. V gave up 6 bases and J gave up 7 bases, with 10 bases separating them. There are 12 residues in the CDR3.

This clonotype occurred many times. This rearrangement joins TRBV7-6 to TRBJ2-3, with TRBD2 matching 12 bases. There are 18 residues in the CDR3. V lost 3 bases to trimming and J lost 0 bases; unmatched junction nucleotides: 7. Germline V gene data show CDR1 as SGHVS and CDR2 as FNYEAQ. The CDR3 DNA reads TGTGCCAGCAGCTTCCAACCCCTAGCGGGAGGGAGCACAGATACGCAGTATTTT. Encoded protein: CASSFQPLAGGSTDTQYF.

The genes are TRBV12-3 or TRBV12-4 and TRBJ2-2; 8 nucleotides line up with TRBD2. The ends lost 1 base at V and 0 bases at J; junction bases unmatched: 7. This CDR3 is 18 amino acids long. The CDR3 DNA is TGTGCCAGCAGTTTAGTCGCAGCGGGGGAACCGAACACCGGGGAGCTGTTTTTT. It codes for CASSLVAAGEPNTGELFF.

This clonotype was seen repeatedly, ten times or more. The J gene is TRBJ2-3, the V gene TRBV5-1; D uncertain. Germline V gene sequence: CDR1 SGHRS, CDR2 YFSETQ. With 0 bases removed from V and 1 base from J, the gap between germline ends came to 9 bases. The CDR3 covers 15 residues. The CDR3 sequence: CASSLESMGTDTQYF. CDR3 DNA: TGCGCCAGCAGCTTGGAATCCATGGGCACAGATACGCAGTATTTT.

This clonotype was detected a few times. The chain links TRBV6-5 to TRBJ1-5, with 9 bases aligning to TRBD1. The CDR3 has 15 amino acids. Trimming removed 4 bases from V and 6 bases from J; junction bases left unmatched: 7. Germline V gene sequence: CDR1 MNHEY, CDR2 SVGAGI. CDR3 nucleotides: TGTGCCAGCAGTTCAAGCGGGACAGGGAGTCAGCCCCAGCATTTT. Its translation is CASSSSGTGSQPQHF.

This clonotype was observed a few times. The chain has TRBV6-1 and TRBJ2-1, with D tentatively TRBD1 (7 bases). CDR3 length equals 17 residues. Trimming took 6 bases from V and 5 from J, leaving 23 bases between them. CDR1 and CDR2 from the germline V gene are MNHNS and SASEGT. CDR3 in DNA: TGTGCCAGCAGCGCCGGGGCAGGGGGAGGCCCAGACAATGAGCAGTTCTTC. It translates to CASSAGAGGGPDNEQFF.

Many counts were recorded for this clonotype. The chain recombines TRBV18 with TRBJ1-1, with 9 bases identical to TRBD1. CDR1 and CDR2 (germline): KGHSH, LQKENI. Trimming at V came to 3 bases and at J to 2 bases, leaving 7 bases not matched to a gene. This CDR3 comprises 16 residues. CDR3 sequence: CASSPRTGDSNTEAFF. CDR3 nucleotides: TGTGCCAGCTCACCGCGGACAGGGGACTCCAACACTGAAGCTTTCTTT.

This clonotype was seen at least ten times. This sequence joins TRBV6-6 and TRBJ2-5; D gene ambiguous. Germline V gene sequence: CDR1 MNHNY, CDR2 SVGAGI (reference sequence). The V end lost 6 bases, the J end lost 5 bases, and 13 bases lay between the germline ends. The CDR3 is 13 amino acids. For the CDR3, the DNA is TGTGCCAGCAGCTTTGGAGTGGAGGAGACCCAGTACTTC. This sequence encodes CASSFGVEETQYF.

This clonotype occurred a few times. The chain couples TRBV28 to TRBJ2-7; D unresolved. V gave up 5 bases and J gave up 0 bases, with 20 bases separating them. The CDR3 length is 17 residues. Germline V CDR1 and CDR2: MDHEN, SYDVKM. CDR3 in amino acids: CASSTNIGAPSSYEQYF. The CDR3, as DNA: TGTGCCAGCAGTACCAATATAGGAGCGCCTAGCTCCTACGAGCAGTACTTC.

The genes are TRBV18 and TRBJ1-2; D might be TRBD1 (5 bases). The CDR3 covers 13 residues. V dropped 6 bases and J dropped 8 bases, with 16 bases sitting between them. Looked up from germline, CDR1 is KGHSH and CDR2 is LQKENI. The CDR3 region is CASSWDPAEGYTF. In DNA form, the CDR3 reads TGTGCCAGCTCGTGGGACCCGGCAGAGGGCTACACCTTC.

This clonotype was counted at least ten times. The chain couples TRBV25-1 to TRBJ1-2; maybe TRBD1 (6 bases). Per the germline V gene, CDR1 is MGHDK and CDR2 is SYGVNS. With 1 base removed from V and 7 bases from J, the gap between germline ends came to 13 bases. CDR3 length: 14 residues. The CDR3 DNA follows: TGTGCCAGCAGTGAATTTGGGGGGCGTAGTGGCTACACCTTC. Encoded protein: CASSEFGGRSGYTF.

The chain employs TRBV7-2 and TRBJ1-5; D uncertain. V lost 5 bases to trimming and J lost 9 bases, with 14 bases between them. CDR1 is SGHTA and CDR2 is FQGNSA in the germline V gene. CDR3 length: 13 residues. The CDR3: CASSPLPRRPQHF. The CDR3 bases are TGTGCCAGCAGCCCTCTTCCCCGAAGGCCCCAGCATTTT.

V gene TRBV28 combines with J gene TRBJ2-7; D gene ambiguous. Per germline, CDR1 MDHEN and CDR2 SYDVKM. The germline V and J ends were trimmed by 5 bases and 1 base, with 9 bases remaining between them. The CDR3 contains 13 residues. As DNA, the CDR3 is TGTGCCAGCAGTCCTCCAGATTCCTACGAGCAGTACTTC. This translates into CASSPPDSYEQYF.

The V and J genes are TRBV12-3 or TRBV12-4 and TRBJ2-5, with D possibly TRBD1 on 6 matching bases. The CDR3 length is 14 residues. Trimming shortened V by 7 bases and J by 0 bases, and 12 bases separated the two germline ends. The CDR3 region is CASTDEGDQETQYF. The DNA for the CDR3 is TGTGCCAGCACCGACGAGGGGGACCAAGAGACCCAGTACTTC.

This clonotype was observed many times. In nucleotides, the CDR3 is TGTGCCATCAGTGAGCGTGACAGGGGGAGGGCTGAAGCTTTCTTT. The encoded protein is CAISERDRGRAEAFF. This sequence joins TRBV10-3 and TRBJ1-1; 9 bases are a match to TRBD1. J lost 6 bases, V lost 2 bases, and 7 bases had no gene match. The CDR3 has 15 residues. Germline V lookup: CDR1 ENHRY, CDR2 SYGVKD.

This clonotype was seen at least ten times. This CDR3 reads CASSPLATSVYNEQFF. For the CDR3, the DNA is TGTGCCAGCAGCCCCCTTGCTACTAGCGTTTACAATGAGCAGTTCTTC. The V and J genes are TRBV5-5 and TRBJ2-1; TRBD2 matches 7 bases. V dropped 4 bases and J dropped 4; count of bases not matched to a gene: 11. CDR3 length equals 16 residues. Germline V gene sequence: CDR1 SGHKS, CDR2 YYEKEE (reference sequence).

In this sample, this clonotype turned up many times. The rearrangement uses TRBV10-3 and TRBJ2-7; 7 bases line up with TRBD2. The junction had 7 bases not matched to a gene; V was cut back by 9 bases and J by 5 bases. Germline values: CDR1 ENHRY, CDR2 SYGVKD. The CDR3 is 12 residues long. CDR3 coding DNA: TGTGCCATATCCCAGACTAGCCACGAGCAGTACTTC. It is translated as CAISQTSHEQYF.

In its sample, this clonotype was seen many times. The rearrangement joins TRBV5-1 to TRBJ2-1, with 8 bases fitting TRBD1. Germline V gene sequence: CDR1 SGHRS, CDR2 YFSETQ. This CDR3 comprises 14 residues. The V segment lost 1 base and the J segment 7 bases; nucleotides outside the gene matches: 4. The CDR3 spells CASSLRQGLNEQFF. CDR3 sequence (DNA): TGCGCCAGCAGCTTGAGACAGGGGCTAAATGAGCAGTTCTTC.

This clonotype was detected a few times. The J gene is TRBJ2-5, the V gene TRBV12-3 or TRBV12-4; D uncertain. The CDR3 is 15 residues long. V was cut by 5 bases and J by 2 bases, with 15 bases left in between. The CDR3 protein is CASSPRHTLQETQYF. DNA of the CDR3: TGTGCCAGCAGTCCCAGACACACCCTACAAGAGACCCAGTACTTC.

This clonotype was recorded at least ten times. The chain's CDR3 is CAISGEDRETAYEQYF. CDR3 coding DNA: TGTGCCATCAGTGGGGAGGACAGGGAGACAGCCTACGAGCAGTACTTC. The chain is built from TRBV10-3 and TRBJ2-7, with TRBD1 identical over 8 bases. V shed 4 bases, J shed 2 bases, and the junction held 10 bases outside the gene matches. The CDR3 is 16 amino acids. CDR1 is ENHRY, CDR2 SYGVKD, per germline.

This clonotype was recorded at least ten times. The chain recombines TRBV29-1 with TRBJ1-1, with TRBD1 as a possible D gene (5 bases). This CDR3 has 13 residues. The V and J ends lost 4 bases and 6 bases respectively, with 15 bases between them. Germline-derived CDR1 and CDR2 are SQVTM and ANQGSEA. The CDR3: CSVAGTPGAEAFF. DNA for the CDR3: TGCAGCGTTGCCGGGACTCCGGGGGCTGAAGCTTTCTTT.

This clonotype appeared many times. The genes are TRBV5-1 and TRBJ1-1, with D tentatively TRBD1 (6 bases). Germline V gene sequence: CDR1 SGHRS, CDR2 YFSETQ. V dropped 4 bases and J dropped 3 bases, with 10 bases sitting between them. The CDR3 spans 13 residues. Here the CDR3 DNA reads TGCGCCAGCAGCAGACGGACAGACACTGAAGCTTTCTTT. Translating gives CASSRRTDTEAFF. The variable domain in full, completed from reference TRBV5-1 and TRBJ1-1, reads KAGVTQTPRYLIKTRGQQVTLSCSPISGHRSVSWYQQTPGQGLQFLFEYFSETQRNKGNFPGRFSGRQFSNSRSEMNVSTLELGDSALYLCASSRRTDTEAFFGQGTRLTVV.

The gene calls are TRBV7-9 and TRBJ1-1; D unresolved. Trimming cost V 7 bases and J 9 bases, with 21 bases left between them. This CDR3 has 14 amino acids. The germline V gene encodes CDR1 SEHNR and CDR2 FQNEAQ (reference sequence). DNA of the CDR3: TGTGCCAGCACCAGTTCCGGGTCGGGGATACAAGCTTTCTTT. It specifies CASTSSGSGIQAFF. Supplemented by reference TRBV7-9 and TRBJ1-1, the full variable domain reads DTGVSQNPRHKITKRGQNVTFRCDPISEHNRLYWYRQTLGQGPEFLTYFQNEAQLEKSRLLSDRFSAERPKGSFSTLEIQRTEQGDSAMYLCASTSSGSGIQAFFGQGTRLTVV.

This clonotype appeared a few times. The chain carries TRBV7-2 and TRBJ1-1; TRBD1 might be the D (5 bases). The CDR3 runs 15 residues. Germline-derived CDR1 and CDR2 are SGHTA and FQGNSA. The V end was cut by 3 bases, the J end by 8 bases, with 19 bases between. The CDR3 region is CASSFRPLGGLEAFF. As DNA, the CDR3 is TGTGCCAGCAGCTTTCGCCCTTTGGGGGGTTTAGAAGCTTTCTTT.

V usage is TRBV14 and J usage is TRBJ2-7, with D unclear. This CDR3 is 15 amino acids long. Germline-derived CDR1 and CDR2 are SGHDN and FVKESK. V lost 2 bases and J 7 bases, leaving 18 bases between the germline ends. As DNA, the CDR3 is TGTGCCAGCAGCCAAAAAGGATTACGGAAGGTGGAGCAGTACTTC. Translated: CASSQKGLRKVEQYF.